The 30 T cell receptor beta chains reported below all come from one sample, sequenced in a study of response to subunit inactivated influenza vaccine. TCRdb analysed the RT-PCR reads with MiXCR anew, one entry per CDR3 protein. The table lists a few hundred thousand distinct CDR3 sequences, 14% of them singletons. Sample: PBMCs from blood, taken 11 to 12 days after vaccination. The receptors were sampled from a man between 45 and 60 years old who received an inactivated influenza vaccine.

This clonotype has only a few counts. The V call is TRBV12-3 or TRBV12-4, the J call TRBJ2-2; D not certain. The CDR3 has 14 residues. V gave up 5 bases and J gave up 1 base, with 8 bases separating them. CDR3 region: CASSKSENTGELFF. CDR3 coding DNA: TGTGCCAGCAGTAAATCTGAGAACACCGGGGAGCTGTTTTTT.

The chain carries TRBV24-1 and TRBJ2-3, with 9 bases fitting TRBD2. Germline assignment: CDR1 KGHDR and CDR2 SFDVKD. J was trimmed by 1 base and V by 3 bases; bases with no gene match: 4. This CDR3 spans 16 amino acids. CDR3 in amino acids: CATSDRSGGGTDTQYF. The CDR3 DNA follows: TGTGCCACCAGTGATCGTAGCGGGGGAGGCACAGATACGCAGTATTTT.

The chain has TRBV7-2 and TRBJ1-1, with TRBD1 matching over 7 bases. This CDR3 region has 15 residues. CDR1 is SGHTA and CDR2 is FQGNSA in the germline V gene. V lost 4 bases, J lost 5 bases, and 10 bases stayed unmatched. The CDR3 loop is CASSSTGGQMTEAFF. CDR3 coding DNA: TGTGCCAGCAGCTCCACGGGGGGACAGATGACTGAAGCTTTCTTT.

V usage is TRBV5-1 and J usage is TRBJ2-3; D unresolved. Germline values: CDR1 SGHRS, CDR2 YFSETQ. V lost 0 bases, J lost 2 bases, and 7 bases lay in between. The CDR3 is 14 amino acids. The CDR3 is CASSLGQITDTQYF. CDR3 nucleotide sequence: TGCGCCAGCAGCTTGGGCCAGATCACAGATACGCAGTATTTT.

This clonotype was counted between two and nine times. This chain joins TRBV29-1 and TRBJ2-1, with D perhaps TRBD2 (6 bases). The V gene's germline CDR1 is SQVTM and CDR2 ANQGSEA. The CDR3 runs 14 residues. V lost 4 bases and J 10 bases, leaving 20 bases between the germline ends. As DNA, the CDR3 is TGCAGCGTTGTGGGAGGCCTCGGTGGATGGGAGCAGTTCTTC. Its translation is CSVVGGLGGWEQFF.

The chain is built from TRBV12-3 or TRBV12-4 and TRBJ2-2, with D possibly matching TRBD1 (6 bases). There are 15 residues in the CDR3. Trimming stripped 5 bases from V and 2 bases from J, with 12 bases between. As DNA, the CDR3 is TGTGCCAGCAGTCCCGGCAGGGGTAACACCGGGGAGCTGTTTTTT. As protein: CASSPGRGNTGELFF.

In its sample, this clonotype was seen a few times. The genes are TRBV20-1 and TRBJ2-1; TRBD2 matches at 10 bases. Germline CDR1 DFQATT, CDR2 SNEGSKA (reference sequence). The V segment lost 1 base and the J segment 6 bases; nucleotides outside the gene matches: 9. CDR3 length: 16 residues. The CDR3 spells CSARVKAGGPLNEQFF. DNA of the CDR3: TGCAGTGCTAGAGTCAAAGCGGGAGGGCCTCTCAATGAGCAGTTCTTC.

CDR3 residues: CASSVDGGGATDTQYF. CDR3 in DNA: TGTGCCAGCAGCGTAGATGGCGGGGGGGCCACAGATACGCAGTATTTT. The chain has TRBV9 and TRBJ2-3; 9 positions agree with TRBD2. Germline loops: CDR1 SGDLS, CDR2 YYNGEE. CDR3 length: 16 residues. With 0 bases clipped from V and 2 bases from J, the junction kept 4 bases outside the gene matches.

The rearrangement links TRBV7-2 to TRBJ2-2, with 7 bases identical to TRBD2. Losses at the gene ends were 5 bases for V and 4 bases for J; bases not matched to a gene: 7. The CDR3 contains 15 residues. Per the germline V gene, CDR1 is SGHTA and CDR2 is FQGNSA. The DNA for the CDR3 is TGTGCCAGCAGCCTTCGGACTAGTGGCACCGGGGAGCTGTTTTTT. Its translation: CASSLRTSGTGELFF.

The chain recombines TRBV6-2 or TRBV6-3 with TRBJ2-5; 7 bases map to TRBD1. The CDR3 totals 16 residues. CDR1 MNHEY and CDR2 SVGEGT come from the germline V gene. The ends lost 5 bases at V and 1 base at J; junction bases unmatched: 10. The CDR3 is CASSGGQDLAQETQYF. The CDR3 nucleotides are TGTGCCAGCAGTGGAGGACAGGACCTCGCCCAAGAGACCCAGTACTTC.

The V gene is TRBV6-1, the J gene TRBJ2-2, with 8 bases that match TRBD2. CDR3 length equals 13 residues. Germline V gives CDR1 MNHNS, CDR2 SASEGT. With 11 bases clipped from V and 5 bases from J, the junction kept 7 bases outside the gene matches. This CDR3 reads CAATREGTGELFF. In DNA form, the CDR3 reads TGTGCCGCGACCCGGGAGGGGACCGGGGAGCTGTTTTTT.

V gene TRBV7-9 combines with J gene TRBJ2-5; 9 bases are shared with TRBD1. Germline loops: CDR1 SEHNR, CDR2 FQNEAQ (reference sequence). With V trimmed by 2 bases and J by 1 base, 8 bases remained unmatched. The CDR3 contains 17 residues. CDR3: CASSLIRPGQGQETQYF. CDR3 DNA sequence: TGTGCCAGCAGCTTAATTAGGCCGGGACAGGGCCAAGAGACCCAGTACTTC.

This clonotype was counted at least ten times. This chain links TRBV12-3 or TRBV12-4 with TRBJ1-6; maybe TRBD1 (5 bases). Trimming removed 5 bases at V and 7 bases at J, with 12 bases between. The CDR3 runs 14 residues. CDR3 loop: CASSTGRENSPLHF. DNA for the CDR3: TGTGCCAGCAGTACCGGCAGGGAGAATTCACCCCTCCACTTT.

V gene TRBV4-3 combines with J gene TRBJ2-3, with D tentatively TRBD1 or TRBD2 (5 bases each). Germline V gene sequence: CDR1 LGHNA, CDR2 YSLEER. V dropped 4 bases and J dropped 6 bases, with 17 bases sitting between them. The CDR3 runs to 15 residues. Here the CDR3 DNA reads TGCGCCAGCAGCCCCCGGGACGGTCGTTCGGATACGCAGTATTTT. Protein: CASSPRDGRSDTQYF.

V and J are TRBV28 and TRBJ2-7, with a tentative D call TRBD1 (7 bases). CDR1 and CDR2 (germline): MDHEN, SYDVKM. This CDR3 is 14 amino acids long. Trimming shortened V by 7 bases and J by 2 bases, and 15 bases separated the two germline ends. CDR3 DNA sequence: TGTGCCAGCAATCCCAGGGGGAGGACCTACGAGCAGTACTTC. It codes for CASNPRGRTYEQYF.

The chain recombines TRBV23-1 with TRBJ1-5; 8 bases agree with TRBD1. TRBV23-1 is annotated as an ORF whose role is uncertain. V was clipped by 4 bases and J by 6 bases; unmatched bases: 5. CDR3 size: 14 residues. CDR3 DNA sequence: TGCGCCAGCAGTCCCACAGGGGGACTTCAGCCCCAGCATTTT. Translated, it gives CASSPTGGLQPQHF.

CDR3 sequence (DNA): TGTGCCAGCAGTGAGTTGGGAAACAATGAGCAGTTCTTC. Protein product: CASSELGNNEQFF. The V call is TRBV2, the J call TRBJ2-1; D gene unclear. Trimming shortened V by 3 bases and J by 5 bases, and 8 bases separated the two germline ends. CDR1 and CDR2 from the germline V gene are SNHLY and FYNNEI. The CDR3 runs to 13 residues. The complete variable domain, with remaining parts taken from reference TRBV2 and TRBJ2-1, reads EPEVTQTPSHQVTQMGQEVILRCVPISNHLYFYWYRQILGQKVEFLVSFYNNEISEKSEIFDDQFSVERPDGSNFTLKIRSTKLEDSAMYFCASSELGNNEQFFGPGTRLTVL.

V usage is TRBV14 and J usage is TRBJ2-5; D is uncertain. CDR1 and CDR2 (germline): SGHDN, FVKESK. The CDR3 runs to 14 residues. V lost 1 base to trimming and J lost 5 bases, with 11 bases between them. This CDR3 reads CASSQGADRETQYF. DNA for the CDR3: TGTGCCAGCAGCCAAGGAGCTGACCGTGAGACCCAGTACTTC. The variable domain in full, completed from reference TRBV14 and TRBJ2-5, reads EAGVTQFPSHSVIEKGQTVTLRCDPISGHDNLYWYRRVMGKEIKFLLHFVKESKQDESGMPNNRFLAERTGGTYSTLKVQPAELEDSGVYFCASSQGADRETQYFGPGTRLLVL.

The chain links TRBV7-2 to TRBJ2-4, with D possibly TRBD1 on 5 matching bases. The V end lost 5 bases, the J end lost 0 bases, and 8 bases lay between the germline ends. This CDR3 comprises 14 residues. CDR1 is SGHTA and CDR2 is FQGNSA in the germline V gene. As DNA, the CDR3 is TGTGCCAGCAGCCACAGGATAGCCAAAAACATTCAGTACTTC. Translation: CASSHRIAKNIQYF.

The chain has TRBV7-2 and TRBJ2-7, with D possibly TRBD1 on 5 matching bases. The CDR3 totals 12 residues. CDR1 is SGHTA and CDR2 is FQGNSA in the germline V gene. V lost 5 bases and J 11 bases, leaving 16 bases between the germline ends. The CDR3 loop reads CASSQDSRLEYF. CDR3 DNA sequence: TGTGCCAGCAGCCAAGACAGTAGGTTGGAGTACTTC. Looking up the rest from reference TRBV7-2 and TRBJ2-7 gives the full variable domain: GAGVSQSPSNKVTEKGKDVELRCDPISGHTALYWYRQSLGQGLEFLIYFQGNSAPDKSGLPSDRFSAERTGGSVSTLTIQRTQQEDSAVYLCASSQDSRLEYFGPGTRLTVT.

The rearrangement links TRBV27 to TRBJ2-7, with D perhaps matching TRBD1 (5 bases). The CDR3 extends over 15 amino acids. The germline V and J ends were trimmed by 3 bases and 0 bases, with 12 bases remaining between them. The V gene's germline CDR1 is MNHEY and CDR2 SMNVEV (reference sequence). DNA for the CDR3: TGTGCCAGCAGTTTGTTGGGGCAGGACTCCTACGAGCAGTACTTC. It translates to CASSLLGQDSYEQYF.

V is TRBV2 and J is TRBJ1-2, with 7 nucleotides matching TRBD1. The CDR3 consists of 15 residues. Germline loops: CDR1 SNHLY, CDR2 FYNNEI. Trimming removed 2 bases from V and 4 bases from J; junction bases left unmatched: 7. The CDR3 nucleotides read TGTGCCAGCAGTGAAATGCCAGGGGGGCCCTATGGCTACACCTTC. Translation gives CASSEMPGGPYGYTF. The full variable domain, rest sourced from reference TRBV2 and TRBJ1-2, is EPEVTQTPSHQVTQMGQEVILRCVPISNHLYFYWYRQILGQKVEFLVSFYNNEISEKSEIFDDQFSVERPDGSNFTLKIRSTKLEDSAMYFCASSEMPGGPYGYTFGSGTRLTVV.

The rearrangement links TRBV5-1 to TRBJ2-6; no definite D call. Germline values: CDR1 SGHRS, CDR2 YFSETQ. The length of the CDR3 is 16 residues. Deletions cut 4 bases from V and 0 bases from J, with 11 bases between. CDR3 amino acids: CASSLAVNSGANVLTF. The CDR3 region has the DNA TGCGCCAGCAGCCTGGCGGTTAACTCTGGGGCCAACGTCCTGACTTTC.

This clonotype was counted only a few times. The chain combines TRBV20-1 with TRBJ2-7; 8 positions agree with TRBD2. Germline V CDR1 and CDR2: DFQATT, SNEGSKA (reference sequence). This CDR3 is built from 13 residues. Trimming removed 5 bases from V and 6 bases from J; junction bases left unmatched: 9. The CDR3 is CSAVGGARGEQYF. CDR3 coding DNA: TGCAGTGCTGTCGGGGGGGCCAGAGGCGAGCAGTACTTC.

CDR3 loop: CASSFYREETQYF. The DNA of the CDR3 is TGTGCCAGCAGCTTTTACAGGGAAGAGACCCAGTACTTC. The chain employs TRBV7-2 and TRBJ2-5, with D possibly TRBD1 on 6 matching bases. The germline CDR1 and CDR2 sequences are SGHTA and FQGNSA. The CDR3 is 13 residues long. Trimming removed 3 bases at V and 3 bases at J, with 8 bases between.

This clonotype was detected a few times. The chain carries TRBV20-1 and TRBJ2-1; D may be TRBD2 (7 bases). The V gene's germline CDR1 is DFQATT and CDR2 SNEGSKA (reference sequence). Trimming left V 6 bases short and J 1 base short, with 16 bases between. The CDR3 sequence is 15 residues long. The DNA for the CDR3 is TGCAGTGCGGGGGGGCAGGAGATTTCCTACAATGAGCAGTTCTTC. This sequence encodes CSAGGQEISYNEQFF.

The gene calls are TRBV2 and TRBJ2-7; D perhaps matches TRBD1 (5 bases). Germline lookup yields CDR1 SNHLY and CDR2 FYNNEI. V lost 4 bases to trimming and J lost 5 bases, with 12 bases between them. The CDR3 has 13 residues. The CDR3 here is CASSGQMVHEQYF. CDR3 sequence (DNA): TGTGCCAGCAGTGGACAGATGGTGCACGAGCAGTACTTC.

This clonotype occurred a few times. V gene TRBV3-1 combines with J gene TRBJ2-3; the match to TRBD2 covers 11 bases. The germline CDR1 and CDR2 sequences are LGHDT and YNNKEL (reference sequence). The CDR3 spans 17 residues. The V segment lost 3 bases and the J segment 0 bases; nucleotides outside the gene matches: 5. CDR3 coding DNA: TGTGCCAGCAGCCAGATGGGACTAGCGGTGAGCACAGATACGCAGTATTTT. This gives the protein CASSQMGLAVSTDTQYF.

J is TRBJ2-1 and V is TRBV20-1, with 14 bases that match TRBD2. V was clipped by 0 bases and J by 5 bases; unmatched bases: 9. The CDR3 sequence is 18 residues long. Per the germline V gene, CDR1 is DFQATT and CDR2 is SNEGSKA (reference sequence). DNA for the CDR3: TGCAGTGCTAGAGATGAGAGGACGGGACTAGCGGGAGACAATGAGCAGTTCTTC. Translated: CSARDERTGLAGDNEQFF.

This clonotype has a count of ten or more. The chain uses TRBV12-3 or TRBV12-4 and TRBJ1-1; TRBD1 matches at 7 bases. V shed 6 bases and J 1 base; nucleotides not matched to a gene: 5. The CDR3 is 14 amino acids. The CDR3 coding sequence is TGTGCCAGCAGCCTGACAGGGAAGAACACTGAAGCTTTCTTT. This encodes CASSLTGKNTEAFF.